Listed below are T cell receptor beta chains from one sample, sequenced in a study of CD8+CD57+ T cells in acquired aplastic anemia. MiXCR, applied by TCRdb to the reads, yields one record per CDR3 protein. The table includes roughly 190,000 distinct CDR3 sequences, about 53% detected once. The sample was sorted CD4+, CD8+, or CD8+CD57+ T cells (not recorded which) from PBMCs. The receptor source for this set is a human donor in good health, serving as a control. Each CDR3 is given with its conserved first and last residue. A D gene is named only where the DNA matches it firmly. Some rows mark clone size as missing; the rest say once, few, many or name a class of expanded clone.

TRBJ2-7 TRBV20-1 TRBD2 many TGCAGTGCTAGAGAGGGGCTAGCGGTCTCCTACGAGCAGTACTTC CSAREGLAVSYEQYF
TRBJ2-3 TRBV10-3 TRBD2 . TGTGCCATCGGGACTAGCGGGGGGGTCACAGATACGCAGTATTTT CAIGTSGGVTDTQYF
TRBJ1-1 TRBV20-1 . few TGCAGTGCTAGGGACACCAACAATGAAGCTTTCTTT CSARDTNNEAFF
TRBJ2-7 TRBV7-9 TRBD1 . TGTGCCAGCAGCACGGGACAGAGCTCCTACGAGCAGTACTTC CASSTGQSSYEQYF
TRBJ2-3 TRBV7-8 . . TGTGCCAGCAGCCTGACGGGGTTTAATACGCAGTATTTT CASSLTGFNTQYF
TRBJ2-6 TRBV19 . once TGTGCCAGTAGTGGGGGGAATTCTGGGGCCAACGTCCTGACTTTC CASSGGNSGANVLTF
TRBJ1-1 TRBV5-1 TRBD1 . TGCGCCAGCAGCGCAGGGGGATTGGCTGAAGCTTTCTTT CASSAGGLAEAFF
TRBJ2-7 TRBV7-8 . . TGTGCCAGCAGCTCGGGGACCGGCGAGCAGTACTTC CASSSGTGEQYF
TRBJ2-7 TRBV27 . once TGTGCCAGCAGTTTGGGGGTGGGTAGCGAGCAGTACTTC CASSLGVGSEQYF
TRBJ1-1 TRBV7-2 . . TGTGCCAGCAGCTTTAAGATCCCGGGACTAGCGGGGGGAAGGAACACTGAAGCTTTCTTT CASSFKIPGLAGGRNTEAFF
TRBJ2-7 TRBV5-1 . . TGCGCCAGCAGAGGAACAGGGGGGGCCTACGAGCAGTACTTC CASRGTGGAYEQYF
TRBJ2-5 TRBV20-1 TRBD1 . TGCAGTGCATCGACAGGGGGCGGTGACAATCAGCCCCAGTACTTC CSASTGGGDNQPQYF
TRBJ2-1 TRBV2 . . TGTGCCAGCAGTGGGAGTCGGTCCTACAATGAGCAGTTCTTC CASSGSRSYNEQFF
TRBJ1-6 TRBV19 . . TGTGCCAGTAGTATGCCATCCATCTTT CASSMPSIF
TRBJ2-7 TRBV27 TRBD1 . TGTGCCAGCAGTTTATCGAGGGGGCGGTACGAGCAGTACTTC CASSLSRGRYEQYF
TRBJ1-1 TRBV20-1 . . TGCAGTGCCGCGGGTAAGGTGAACACTGAAGCTTTCTTT CSAAGKVNTEAFF
TRBJ1-6 TRBV12-3/TRBV12-4 . . TGTGCCAGCAGATCGGCCGGGAAAGATTCACCCCTCCACTTT CASRSAGKDSPLHF
TRBJ1-4 TRBV20-1 . many TGCAGTGCGCCTACAGGGAGTGAAAAACTGTTTTTT CSAPTGSEKLFF
TRBJ2-2 TRBV2 . few TGTGCCAGCAGTTCGCCTGTCGCGAACACCGGGGAGCTGTTTTTT CASSSPVANTGELFF
TRBJ1-2 TRBV12-3/TRBV12-4 . . TGTGCCAGCACCGAGACACTAAACTATGGCTACACCTTC CASTETLNYGYTF
TRBJ1-6 TRBV2 . . TGTGCCAGCAGGCCCCGGGAGGGCACTTCACCGCACTACTTT CASRPREGTSPHYF
TRBJ1-4 TRBV7-3 TRBD1 . TGTGCCAGCAGCCTTGACGACAGGGGGCGTGAAAAACTGTTTTTT CASSLDDRGREKLFF
TRBJ1-6 TRBV10-3 TRBD1 once TGTGCCAGCAGGCCACTAGGGACAGGGGTGGATTCACCCCTCCACTTT CASRPLGTGVDSPLHF
TRBJ2-2 TRBV27 TRBD1 few TGTGCCAGCAGTTTAGGGACAGGGTTGACCGGGGAGCTGTTTTTT CASSLGTGLTGELFF
TRBJ2-7 TRBV7-2 . once TGTGCCAGCAGCTTAGCAGGCCCGGGCAGGAGCTCCTACGAGCAGTACTTC CASSLAGPGRSSYEQYF
TRBJ2-5 TRBV20-1 TRBD1 . TGCAGTGCTAGAGATCTTGAGACAGGGATAGGAGAGACCCAGTACTTC CSARDLETGIGETQYF
TRBJ1-1 TRBV15 . . TGTGCCACCAGCAGAGATCGTGGAAGCCAAGAAGCTTTCTTT CATSRDRGSQEAFF
TRBJ2-5 TRBV7-2 TRBD2 few TGTGCCAGCAGTCTAGGCCTAGCGGGGGGTCAAGAGACCCAGTACTTC CASSLGLAGGQETQYF
TRBJ2-6 TRBV7-9 . . TGTGCCAGCATACGCTCTGGGGCCAACGTCCTGACTTTC CASIRSGANVLTF
TRBJ1-5 TRBV10-3 TRBD1 . TGTGCCATACAGGGGCAGGGGCAGCCCCAGCATTTT CAIQGQGQPQHF
TRBJ1-1 TRBV11-3 . . TGTGCCAGCAGCCGGGAACCAGGGAGGATGGCTTTCTTT CASSREPGRMAFF
TRBJ1-1 TRBV5-1 TRBD1 many TGCGCCAGCAGCGTTGGACAGGGCCCTGTGAACACTGAAGCTTTCTTT CASSVGQGPVNTEAFF
TRBJ2-7 TRBV7-9 . . TGTGCCAGCAGCTTAGCGATGGGCTTAAGGGACTCCTACGAGCAGTACTTC CASSLAMGLRDSYEQYF
TRBJ1-3 TRBV5-8 TRBD1 many TGTGCCAGCAGCTTGGTTCGTCCGGGACAGGGGGCTAGAAACACCATATATTTT CASSLVRPGQGARNTIYF
TRBJ1-1 TRBV10-3 . many TGTGCCATCAGACGGGATTTGGGGACGAACACTGAAGCTTTCTTT CAIRRDLGTNTEAFF
TRBJ1-2 TRBV7-2 . . TGTGCCAGCACCCGATACCCTACTAACTATGGCTACACCTTC CASTRYPTNYGYTF
TRBJ1-2 TRBV5-1 TRBD1 many TGCGCCAGCAGCTTTGGGGACAGGGGGGAAATTTTTGGCTACACCTTC CASSFGDRGEIFGYTF
TRBJ2-7 TRBV7-6 TRBD2 . TGTGTCAGCAGCCAAAAGACTAGCGGGGGGCCGGGATCCTACGAGCAGTACTTC CVSSQKTSGGPGSYEQYF
TRBJ2-3 TRBV7-2 TRBD2 . TGTGCCAGCAGCTTTAAGCGGGGGGTGGGAGATACGCAGTATTTT CASSFKRGVGDTQYF